The 17 T cell receptor beta chains presented below share a single source sample, sequenced in a study of blood T cells in healthy people across ages. Sample-barcoded 5' priming and a J-beta primer mix drove a second PCR of 7 to 11 cycles. Using its own MiXCR run on the 5' RACE reads, TCRdb lists one record per CDR3 protein. The sample contains under 2,000,000 distinct CDR3 sequences, 49% of which appear only once. The sample comprised blood. The source of these receptors is a middle-aged woman in good health.

This chain links TRBV9 with TRBJ2-3; D unresolved. Trimming pared 3 bases from V and 6 bases from J, leaving 11 bases between. CDR1 and CDR2 (germline): SGDLS, YYNGEE. The length of the CDR3 is 13 residues. The CDR3 nucleotides read TGTGCCAGCAGCGCGTTAGGGTCGGATACGCAGTATTTT. Translated: CASSALGSDTQYF. The whole variable domain, remainder taken from reference TRBV9 and TRBJ2-3, is DSGVTQTPKHLITATGQRVTLRCSPRSGDLSVYWYQQSLDQGLQFLIQYYNGEERAKGNILERFSAQQFPDLHSELNLSSLELGDSALYFCASSALGSDTQYFGPGTRLTVL.

A remark on this clonotype: Relative to the germline gene, one junction end is altered; a read error may explain this. The CDR3 loop reads CASSLGGKDNEQFF. DNA for the CDR3: TGTGCCAGCAGCTTGGGTGGGAAGGACAATGAACAGTTCTTC. The chain carries TRBV5-5 and TRBJ2-1; a weak D match, TRBD1 (5 bases). The CDR3 spans 14 residues. Germline V gene data show CDR1 as SGHKS and CDR2 as YYEKEE (reference sequence). The variable domain in full, completed from reference TRBV5-5 and TRBJ2-1, reads DAGVTQSPTHLIKTRGQQVTLRCSPISGHKSVSWYQQVLGQGPQFIFQYYEKEERGRGNFPDRFSARQFPNYSSELNVNALLLGDSALYLCASSLGGKDNEQFFGPGTRLTVL.

The chain joins TRBV5-5 to TRBJ2-5; D tentatively reads TRBD1 or TRBD2 (7 bases each). Trimming removed 2 bases from V and 1 base from J, with 18 bases in between. Germline V gives CDR1 SGHKS, CDR2 YYEKEE (reference sequence). The CDR3 covers 17 residues. The CDR3: CASSLRGGTDSQETQYF. CDR3 nucleotides: TGTGCCAGCAGCTTACGGGGAGGGACAGACAGCCAAGAGACCCAGTACTTC. Combining the CDR3 with reference TRBV5-5 and TRBJ2-5 gives the whole variable domain DAGVTQSPTHLIKTRGQQVTLRCSPISGHKSVSWYQQVLGQGPQFIFQYYEKEERGRGNFPDRFSARQFPNYSSELNVNALLLGDSALYLCASSLRGGTDSQETQYFGPGTRLLVL.

The chain is built from TRBV18 and TRBJ2-1; a possible D gene is TRBD2 (7 bases). Germline CDR1 and CDR2: KGHSH and LQKENI. The CDR3 covers 15 residues. V gave up 8 bases and J gave up 5 bases, with 19 bases separating them. The CDR3 is CASPDVGGRNNEQFF. CDR3 bases: TGTGCCAGCCCGGACGTGGGGGGGCGAAACAATGAGCAGTTCTTC.

This clonotype has only a few counts. CDR3 sequence reads: CASNPTGLSYEQYF. The CDR3 DNA reads as TGTGCCAGCAACCCGACAGGCCTCTCCTACGAGCAGTACTTC. This chain joins TRBV6-6 and TRBJ2-7, with a tentative D call TRBD1 (6 bases). Trimming took 7 bases from V and 0 from J, leaving 13 bases between them. Germline assignment: CDR1 MNHNY and CDR2 SVGAGI (reference sequence). The CDR3 spans 14 residues.

The rearrangement uses TRBV3-1 and TRBJ2-1; 9 bases are shared with TRBD1. With 4 bases clipped from V and 10 bases from J, the junction kept 8 bases outside the gene matches. The CDR3 covers 14 residues. Germline V gives CDR1 LGHDT, CDR2 YNNKEL (reference sequence). The DNA of the CDR3 is TGTGCCAGCAGCCCCCTGACAGGGGGATGGGAGCAGTTCTTC. Its protein product is CASSPLTGGWEQFF.

In its sample, this clonotype was seen a few times. The chain joins TRBV12-3 or TRBV12-4 to TRBJ2-7, with a possible D match to TRBD2 (5 bases). Trimming stripped 7 bases from V and 2 bases from J, with 12 bases between. This CDR3 is 13 amino acids long. The CDR3 loop reads CASTPGLAYEQYF. CDR3 coding DNA: TGTGCCAGCACCCCGGGGTTGGCCTACGAGCAGTACTTC.

J is TRBJ2-7 and V is TRBV20-1; 9 bases agree with TRBD1. In germline, CDR1 is DFQATT, CDR2 SNEGSKA (reference sequence). With V trimmed by 0 bases and J by 2 bases, 5 bases remained unmatched. The CDR3 spans 15 residues. CDR3 protein: CSARDGGTGTYEQYF. The CDR3 nucleotides read TGCAGTGCTAGAGATGGTGGGACAGGGACCTACGAGCAGTACTTC.

This chain joins TRBV20-1 and TRBJ2-1; TRBD1 agrees at 9 bases. CDR3 length: 14 amino acids. The ends lost 5 bases at V and 6 bases at J; junction bases unmatched: 8. The germline CDR1 and CDR2 sequences are DFQATT and SNEGSKA (reference sequence). The CDR3 reads CSAEPGTGSNEQFF. CDR3 DNA: TGCAGTGCTGAACCCGGGACAGGGAGCAATGAGCAGTTCTTC.

V gene TRBV21-1 combines with J gene TRBJ2-1; TRBD2 is taken as the D call from the table, unchecked against the DNA. TRBV21-1 is described as a pseudogene. The CDR3 is 16 residues long. Here the CDR3 DNA reads TGTGCCAGCAGCAAAGTAGGGACTAGCGGGGGCAATGAGCAGTTCTTC. Amino acid sequence: CASSKVGTSGGNEQFF.

In its sample, this clonotype was seen many times. The DNA of the CDR3 is TGTGCCAGCAGTTCCATGTGGACAGGCTCCTACGAGCAGTACTTC. As protein: CASSSMWTGSYEQYF. The chain joins TRBV28 to TRBJ2-7; TRBD1 agrees at 7 bases. The CDR3 is 15 residues long. V dropped 4 bases and J dropped 0; count of bases not matched to a gene: 6. The germline CDR1 and CDR2 sequences are MDHEN and SYDVKM. Full variable domain (remainder filled in from reference TRBV28 and TRBJ2-7): DVKVTQSSRYLVKRTGEKVFLECVQDMDHENMFWYRQDPGLGLRLIYFSYDVKMKEKGDIPEGYSVSREKKERFSLILESASTNQTSMYLCASSSMWTGSYEQYFGPGTRLTVT.

The V and J genes are TRBV4-2 and TRBJ2-5; D uncertain. From germline, CDR1 is LGHNA and CDR2 YNFKEQ. Trimming shortened V by 4 bases and J by 3 bases, and 9 bases separated the two germline ends. The CDR3 consists of 13 residues. This CDR3 is CASSPDVEETQYF. The DNA of the CDR3 is TGTGCCAGCAGCCCCGACGTGGAAGAGACCCAGTACTTC.

V is TRBV5-1 and J is TRBJ2-1, with 7 bases aligning to TRBD1. The CDR3 length is 13 residues. Germline CDR1 is SGHRS and CDR2 is YFSETQ. The V gene end was trimmed by 7 bases and the J gene end by 5 bases; junction bases not matched to a gene: 6. CDR3 loop: CASRRQGNNEQFF. The DNA of the CDR3 is TGCGCCAGCCGCCGACAGGGCAACAATGAGCAGTTCTTC.

The chain combines TRBV6-2 or TRBV6-3 with TRBJ2-3, with D perhaps matching TRBD2 (6 bases). V was pared by 2 bases and J by 5 bases, with 14 bases between. The CDR3 consists of 15 residues. The V gene's germline CDR1 is MNHEY and CDR2 SVGEGT. The CDR3 loop is CASSYGGGVRDTQYF. DNA for the CDR3: TGTGCCAGCAGTTACGGTGGCGGGGTACGAGATACGCAGTATTTT.

The gene calls are TRBV10-3 and TRBJ2-5; D gene ambiguous. The CDR3 is 12 amino acids. V was clipped by 0 bases and J by 6 bases, with 5 bases between them. The germline CDR1 and CDR2 sequences are ENHRY and SYGVKD. The CDR3 region is CAISESAQTQYF. CDR3 coding DNA: TGTGCCATCAGTGAGTCGGCGCAGACCCAGTACTTC.

The V and J genes are TRBV7-2 and TRBJ2-5; D might be TRBD2 (6 bases). The CDR3 has 16 amino acids. Germline V lookup: CDR1 SGHTA, CDR2 FQGNSA. V dropped 5 bases and J dropped 9 bases, with 25 bases sitting between them. The CDR3 protein is CASSPSLGLADPAQYF. Here the CDR3 DNA reads TGTGCCAGCAGCCCTTCCCTAGGGTTAGCGGATCCGGCCCAGTACTTC.

This chain connects TRBV27 to TRBJ2-1; the match to TRBD2 covers 9 bases. CDR1 is MNHEY and CDR2 is SMNVEV in the germline V gene (reference sequence). There are 15 residues in the CDR3. Germline trimming cut 5 bases from V and 8 bases from J; bases unmatched to any gene: 10. This chain's CDR3 is CASSLPGTSLDEQFF. DNA of the CDR3: TGTGCCAGCAGTCTACCCGGGACTAGCTTGGATGAGCAGTTCTTC.